Listed below are T cell receptor beta chains from one sample, sequenced in a study of blood T cell repertoires in COVID-19. The protocol was immunoSEQ multiplex PCR, while the TCRdb copy is restricted to in-frame clones and leaves out a portion. The table records around 140,000 clones, roughly 86% of them present only once. Sequenced: peripheral blood. These receptor sequences come from a man in his 70s with acute or convalescent COVID-19. Each CDR3 is given with its conserved first and last residue. The D gene is left open where the match is weak. Clone size is not always given. Where it is, it says once, few, many or a class for expanded clones.

d_call j_call clone_size v_call cdr3_nt cdr3_aa
NA TRBJ1-4 few TRBV5-1 TGCGCCAGCAGCTTGGCCTTGAGTAATGAAAAACTGTTTTTT CASSLALSNEKLFF
TRBD2 TRBJ2-2 NA TRBV28 TGTGCCAGCAGTTTACCTGGACTAGCGGGAGGTCTCGGGGAGCTGTTTTTT CASSLPGLAGGLGELFF
NA TRBJ1-1 once TRBV5-1 TGCGCCAGCAGATTTCAGATGAACACTGAAGCTTTCTTT CASRFQMNTEAFF
NA TRBJ1-4 NA TRBV3-1/TRBV3-2 TGTGCCAGCAGCCAAGGTCTTCGGGGAAGGCCAACTAATGAAAAACTGTTTTTT CASSQGLRGRPTNEKLFF
NA TRBJ1-4 NA TRBV3-1/TRBV3-2 TGTGCCAGCAGCCAGGGAGGTGATAAACTGTTTTTT CASSQGGDKLFF
TRBD1 TRBJ1-1 NA TRBV5-5 TGTGCCAGCAGCTTGACAGGGGGCTGGAACACTGAAGCTTTCTTT CASSLTGGWNTEAFF
NA TRBJ2-1 NA TRBV27 TGTGCCAGCAGTTTTTTAGGTTCACAGTACAATGAGCAGTTCTTC CASSFLGSQYNEQFF
TRBD2 TRBJ2-1 NA TRBV6-2/TRBV6-3 TGTGCCAGCAGTTACGGGACTAGCGGGAGTAGCCAGCAGTTCTTC CASSYGTSGSSQQFF
NA TRBJ2-3 NA TRBV5-1 TGCGCCAGCAGCTTGGGGGACATATTCACAGATACGCAGTATTTT CASSLGDIFTDTQYF
NA TRBJ1-2 NA TRBV28 TGTGCCAGCAGCCCCCAGGGGCCCGATGGCTACACCTTC CASSPQGPDGYTF
TRBD1 TRBJ1-2 NA TRBV12-3/TRBV12-4 TGTGCCAGCAGTCCCGACAGGGTCTATGGCTACACCTTC CASSPDRVYGYTF
NA TRBJ2-3 NA TRBV6-5 TGTGCCAGCAGTCCAGGACACCGCACAGATACGCAGTATTTT CASSPGHRTDTQYF
TRBD2 TRBJ2-3 NA TRBV7-3 TGTGCCAGCAGCTCGGGACTAACTCCCCGGAAGGATCCGCAGTATTTT CASSSGLTPRKDPQYF
NA TRBJ1-1 few TRBV7-8 TGTGCCAGCAGCTTAGCTGGGGCCACTGAAGCTTTCTTT CASSLAGATEAFF
NA TRBJ1-2 NA TRBV12-3/TRBV12-4 TGTGCCAGCACGACGGGGGGGAGAGATGGCTACACCTTC CASTTGGRDGYTF
TRBD1 TRBJ1-1 NA TRBV2 TGTGCCAGCAGCGGACAGGGGAACACTGAAGCTTTCTTT CASSGQGNTEAFF
TRBD1 TRBJ2-7 NA TRBV10-2 TGCGCCAGCAGTGATTTCGACAGGGACGAGCAGTACTTC CASSDFDRDEQYF
TRBD2 TRBJ2-3 NA TRBV28 TGTGCCAGCAGTTCCTACCCAGGGACTAGCGGTCCCTACACAGATACGCAGTATTTT CASSSYPGTSGPYTDTQYF
TRBD1 TRBJ2-7 NA TRBV4-1 TGCGCCAGCAGCCCCCAACGGGACAGGGATGCCGAGCAGTACTTC CASSPQRDRDAEQYF
TRBD1 TRBJ2-7 once TRBV19 TGTGCCAGTAGTATCAGCGCGACAGGGGTAAGCTACGAGCAGTACTTC CASSISATGVSYEQYF
NA TRBJ1-6 once TRBV28 TGTGCCAGCAGTTCGTCTTCGGGGAATTCACCCCTCCACTTT CASSSSSGNSPLHF
NA TRBJ1-2 NA TRBV9 TGTGCCAGCAGCGTAGTGACAGACTATGGCTACACCTTC CASSVVTDYGYTF
NA TRBJ1-1 NA TRBV12-3/TRBV12-4 TGTGCCAGCAGCCAAAGCGGGGCAGTTGGGGCTTTCTTT CASSQSGAVGAFF
TRBD2 TRBJ2-7 once TRBV11-2 TGTGCCAGCAGCTTAGGAGCGGGGGGGCACTACGAGCAGTACTTC CASSLGAGGHYEQYF
NA TRBJ2-4 once TRBV6-6 TGTGCCAGCAGTTACTCGACTTTAGCCAAAAACATTCAGTACTTC CASSYSTLAKNIQYF
NA TRBJ1-6 NA TRBV19 TGTGCCAGTAGTTCGCCCTTGGACAGTCTTTATAATTCACCCCTCCACTTT CASSSPLDSLYNSPLHF
NA TRBJ2-7 NA TRBV5-5 TGTGCCAGCAGCCTAACTAGTACTACCTACGAGCAGTACTTC CASSLTSTTYEQYF
NA TRBJ2-1 NA TRBV14 TGTGCCAGCAGCCATGGGGGAGGGGGCTCCTACAATGAGCAGTTCTTC CASSHGGGGSYNEQFF
TRBD2 TRBJ2-1 NA TRBV3-1/TRBV3-2 TGTGCCAGCAGCGTGACTAGCGGGGGCCCTTCCAATGAGCAGTTCTTC CASSVTSGGPSNEQFF